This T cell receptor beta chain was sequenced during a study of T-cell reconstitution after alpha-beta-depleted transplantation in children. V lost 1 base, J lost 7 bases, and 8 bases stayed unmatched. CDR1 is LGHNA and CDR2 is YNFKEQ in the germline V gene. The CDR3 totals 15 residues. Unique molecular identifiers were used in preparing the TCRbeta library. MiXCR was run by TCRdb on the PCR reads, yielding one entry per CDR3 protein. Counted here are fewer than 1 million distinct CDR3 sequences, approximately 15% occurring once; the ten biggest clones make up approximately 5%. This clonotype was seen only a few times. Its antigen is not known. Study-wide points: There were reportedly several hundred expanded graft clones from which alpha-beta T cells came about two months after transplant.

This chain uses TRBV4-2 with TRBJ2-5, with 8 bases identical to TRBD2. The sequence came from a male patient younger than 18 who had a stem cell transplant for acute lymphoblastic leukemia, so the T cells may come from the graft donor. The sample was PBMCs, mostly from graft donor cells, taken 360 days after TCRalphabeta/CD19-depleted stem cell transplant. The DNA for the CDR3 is TGTGCCAGCAGCCAAGTGGGGACTAGTCTGGGGACCCAGTACTTC. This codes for CASSQVGTSLGTQYF.